This T cell receptor beta chain was identified during a study of OX40 agonist ivuxolimab in advanced cancers. Background on the study: Patients were infused with ivuxolimab every 2 weeks at 0.01 to 10 mg/kg. Partial responses were achieved by three patients: one hepatocellular carcinoma, two cutaneous melanoma. Notes on the study in general: At 0.1 to 3.0 mg/kg, CD4+ and CD8+ blood T cells expanded clonally by week 6.

Data came from immunoSEQ multiplex PCR; TCRdb stores just in-frame clones and leaves some out. The sample carries about 69,000 clones, 91% recorded once. Of note for this clone: The target antigen is unknown.

This sequence originates from an adult with an advanced solid tumor such as melanoma, head and neck, liver or kidney cancer. The source material was CD4+ or CD8+ T cells sorted from blood, sampled in a trial of the OX40 agonist ivuxolimab.

The CDR3 loop reads CASTVSSIGYEQYF. The CDR3, as DNA: TGTGCCAGCACGGTATCCTCGATCGGCTACGAGCAGTACTTC. The V call is TRBV9, the J call TRBJ2-7; no clear D. Germline V CDR1 and CDR2: SGDLS, YYNGEE. The CDR3 covers 14 residues. The germline V and J ends were trimmed by 6 bases and 3 bases, with 16 bases remaining between them.